The 28 T cell receptor beta chains in this list originate from one sample, sequenced in a study of low-dose radiotherapy and immunotherapy resistance in tumors. Time point described: before trial treatment. Alpha- and beta-chain coverage of first-strand cDNA came from TRAV- and TRBV-specific primers. TCR amplification used 20 to 25 PCR cycles, a constant-region primer and a V-primer adapter. MiXCR was run by TCRdb on the reads, yielding one entry per CDR3 protein. The data contain tens of thousands of distinct CDR3 sequences, 15% to 20% of them singletons. This sample comprised PBMCs, obtained before treatment. The receptors originated from a male donor with prostate cancer.

This clonotype was observed at least ten times. The rearrangement links TRBV19 to TRBJ1-5; a weak D match, TRBD1 (5 bases). V lost 6 bases and J 4 bases, leaving 10 bases between the germline ends. There are 13 residues in the CDR3. From germline, CDR1 is LNHDA and CDR2 SQIVND (reference sequence). The CDR3 here is CASRRGKNQPQHF. The CDR3 DNA is TGTGCCAGTAGAAGGGGAAAAAATCAGCCCCAGCATTTT. Full variable domain (outside the CDR3, taken from reference TRBV19 and TRBJ1-5): DGGITQSPKYLFRKEGQNVTLSCEQNLNHDAMYWYRQDPGQGLRLIYYSQIVNDFQKGDIAEGYSVSREKKESFPLTVTSAQKNPTAFYLCASRRGKNQPQHFGDGTRLSIL.

On this clonotype: This may come from a read error, since a much larger clone is one base off. This sequence joins TRBV7-9 and TRBJ1-4, with 8 bases that match TRBD1. The CDR3 covers 14 residues. Germline V gene sequence: CDR1 SEHNR, CDR2 FQNEAQ (reference sequence). CDR3 region: CASSLGQANGKLFF. The CDR3 DNA sequence: TGTGCCAGCAGCTTGGGACAGGCTAATGGAAAACTGTTTTTT.

This clonotype showed up many times. CDR3 sequence: CASSPQLGRGETQYF. The CDR3 region has the DNA TGTGCCAGCAGCCCTCAATTAGGACGGGGAGAGACCCAGTACTTC. This chain connects TRBV7-2 to TRBJ2-5; TRBD2 is a possible D gene (5 bases). The germline V gene encodes CDR1 SGHTA and CDR2 FQGNSA. This CDR3 comprises 15 residues. The V gene lost 5 bases and the J gene lost 4 bases, with 17 bases spanning the gap.

This clonotype appeared a few times. The genes are TRBV5-6 and TRBJ2-1, with D unclear. Judging by the DNA end, TRBJ2-5 fits better; the J call may be wrong. The germline V gene encodes CDR1 SGHDT and CDR2 YYEEEE. There are 15 residues in the CDR3. The CDR3 DNA sequence: TGTGCCAGCAGCACCCCTAGGGCTTCTCGGGAGACCCAGTACTTC. Amino acids: CASSTPRASRETQYF.

This clonotype was detected many times. The V call is TRBV6-2 or TRBV6-3, the J call TRBJ2-7; TRBD2 is a possible D gene (5 bases). The CDR3 runs 18 residues. The germline gives CDR1 MNHEY, CDR2 SVGEGT. The ends were cut back, 5 bases at V and 4 bases at J, with 27 bases in the middle. CDR3 bases: TGTGCCAGCAGTGAACGCCGGGAAGTTAGCTATCGCTCATACGAGCAGTACTTC. Its protein is CASSERREVSYRSYEQYF.

This clonotype was picked up many times. The CDR3 here is CASSLEAGFYNEQFF. As DNA, the CDR3 is TGTGCCAGCAGCTTAGAGGCAGGGTTTTACAATGAGCAGTTCTTC. The chain joins TRBV7-9 to TRBJ2-1; the D gene is possibly TRBD1 (5 bases). Trimming stripped 1 base from V and 4 bases from J, with 11 bases between. The germline gives CDR1 SEHNR, CDR2 FQNEAQ (reference sequence). This CDR3 has 15 residues.

This clonotype was recorded many times. Germline is not matched at one junction end, which may reflect a read error. The chain recombines TRBV30 with TRBJ1-2; 7 bases fit TRBD1. Germline V gene data show CDR1 as GTSNPN and CDR2 as SVGIG (reference sequence). This CDR3 has 12 residues. The CDR3 DNA sequence: TGTGCCTGGAGTTTTCTGGGACAGAGTTTCGCCTTC. Translated, it gives CAWSFLGQSFAF. Complete variable domain (other parts from reference TRBV30 and TRBJ1-2): SQTIHQWPATLVQPVGSPLSLECTVEGTSNPNLYWYRQAAGRGLQLLFYSVGIGQISSEVPQNLSASRPQDRQFILSSKKLLLSDSGFYLCAWSFLGQSFAFGSGTRLTVV.

This rearrangement joins TRBV7-9 to TRBJ1-5; D may be TRBD1 (5 bases). V was trimmed by 5 bases and J by 6 bases, leaving 14 bases between them. The CDR3 has 14 amino acids. Germline CDR1 and CDR2: SEHNR and FQNEAQ (reference sequence). This chain's CDR3 is CASSLAGFGQPQHF. The CDR3 DNA follows: TGTGCCAGCAGCCTTGCAGGGTTTGGTCAGCCCCAGCATTTT. Supplemented by reference TRBV7-9 and TRBJ1-5, the full variable domain reads DTGVSQNPRHKITKRGQNVTFRCDPISEHNRLYWYRQTLGQGPEFLTYFQNEAQLEKSRLLSDRFSAERPKGSFSTLEIQRTEQGDSAMYLCASSLAGFGQPQHFGDGTRLSIL.

At least ten counts were recorded for this clonotype. The chain uses TRBV5-1 and TRBJ1-2, with 7 nucleotides matching TRBD1. Germline CDR1 SGHRS, CDR2 YFSETQ. Trimming cost V 0 bases and J 7 bases; bases outside gene matches: 6. This CDR3 has 14 amino acids. The CDR3 region is CASSLEGQLPGYTF. The CDR3 nucleotides read TGCGCCAGCAGCTTGGAGGGACAGCTCCCTGGCTACACCTTC.

This clonotype was recorded many times. The CDR3: CASSQADRGTEAFF. The CDR3 DNA sequence: TGTGCCAGCAGCCAGGCCGACAGGGGGACTGAAGCTTTCTTT. V gene TRBV3-1 combines with J gene TRBJ1-1, with 9 bases fitting TRBD1. Looked up from germline, CDR1 is LGHDT and CDR2 is YNNKEL (reference sequence). This CDR3 has 14 amino acids. With 3 bases clipped from V and 5 bases from J, the junction kept 4 bases outside the gene matches.

The chain carries TRBV19 and TRBJ1-2; 9 bases line up with TRBD1. Trimming at V came to 4 bases and at J to 6 bases, leaving 12 bases not matched to a gene. CDR1 is LNHDA, CDR2 SQIVND, per germline (reference sequence). The CDR3 runs to 16 residues. CDR3 coding DNA: TGTGCCAGTAGTACCGGTTCCGGGACAGGGAGAGATGGCTACACCTTC. This encodes CASSTGSGTGRDGYTF.

V and J are TRBV12-3 or TRBV12-4 and TRBJ2-6; either TRBD1 or TRBD2 may supply D (6 bases each). The CDR3 extends over 16 amino acids. V was shortened by 5 bases and J by 0 bases, with 11 bases between the two germline ends. The DNA for the CDR3 is TGTGCCAGCAGTCCCGGGGGCGGCTCTGGGGCCAACGTCCTGACTTTC. Its translation: CASSPGGGSGANVLTF.

This clonotype was seen just once. Because the CDR3's place on the DNA is in doubt, the DNA is left out and the CDR3 is given as listed by TCRdb. This chain uses TRBV23-1 with TRBJ2-2; whether TRBD1, the table's D call, matches the DNA was not checked. TRBV23-1 is annotated as an ORF whose role is uncertain. The CDR3 region is 15 residues in length, termini included. The CDR3 sequence is CASVPGQQHRGAVFF.

This clonotype occurred many times. The rearrangement links TRBV7-2 to TRBJ2-1; no firm D call. V shed 1 base and J shed 0 bases, with 10 bases lying between them. From germline, CDR1 is SGHTA and CDR2 FQGNSA. The CDR3 has 16 amino acids. The CDR3: CASSLVVGVSYNEQFF. The CDR3 coding sequence is TGTGCCAGCAGCTTAGTTGTAGGCGTCTCCTACAATGAGCAGTTCTTC.

This clonotype showed up many times. The chain uses TRBV6-2 or TRBV6-3 and TRBJ1-1; D is perhaps TRBD1 (5 bases). Germline V gene sequence: CDR1 MNHEY, CDR2 SVGEGT. Between the trimmed V and J ends, which lost 2 bases and 0 bases, there was a span of 7 bases. The CDR3 extends over 14 amino acids. The chain's CDR3 is CASSYGAMNTEAFF. The CDR3 bases are TGTGCCAGCAGTTACGGGGCGATGAACACTGAAGCTTTCTTT.

The chain joins TRBV14 to TRBJ2-1; D is unclear. The CDR3 totals 16 residues. Germline CDR1 reads SGHDN; CDR2 reads FVKESK. V gave up 4 bases and J gave up 8 bases, with 21 bases separating them. The chain's CDR3 is CASSPPGSRTIDEQFF. The CDR3 nucleotides read TGTGCCAGCAGCCCCCCAGGCAGCAGGACCATCGATGAGCAGTTCTTC.

This clonotype was picked up many times. Here the CDR3 DNA reads TGTGCCAGCAGCTCCGACCAGACCTTGACGCAGTATTTT. Translated: CASSSDQTLTQYF. This chain uses TRBV5-4 with TRBJ2-3, with D uncertain. V shed 3 bases and J shed 9 bases, with 14 bases lying between them. Germline loops: CDR1 SGHNT, CDR2 YYREEE (reference sequence). The CDR3 spans 13 residues.

The table lists this clonotype with many counts. The CDR3 loop is CASSNPSGAWSYEQYF. The CDR3, as DNA: TGTGCCAGCAGTAACCCATCGGGGGCTTGGTCCTACGAGCAGTACTTC. The rearrangement joins TRBV2 to TRBJ2-7, with D possibly called TRBD1 or TRBD2 (6 bases each). The CDR3 covers 16 residues. Germline CDR1 is SNHLY and CDR2 is FYNNEI. V shed 5 bases and J shed 1 base, with 18 bases lying between them.

The chain joins TRBV5-1 to TRBJ1-1; a weak D match, TRBD1 (6 bases). This CDR3 comprises 15 residues. From germline, CDR1 is SGHRS and CDR2 YFSETQ. The V and J ends lost 0 bases and 4 bases respectively, with 13 bases between them. CDR3 loop: CASSLDGTYVTEAFF. CDR3 DNA sequence: TGCGCCAGCAGCTTGGATGGGACATATGTCACTGAAGCTTTCTTT.

This clonotype was observed at least ten times. V gene TRBV29-1 combines with J gene TRBJ2-7; D might be TRBD1 or TRBD2, each matching 5 bases. Trimming left V 1 base short and J 2 bases short, with 9 bases between. CDR3 length equals 13 residues. The germline CDR1 and CDR2 sequences are SQVTM and ANQGSEA. In nucleotides, the CDR3 is TGCAGCGTTGAAGGTGTGGGACCCTACGAGCAGTACTTC. Translated, it gives CSVEGVGPYEQYF.

This clonotype was found many times. The chain combines TRBV4-1 with TRBJ2-7, with TRBD2 identical over 8 bases. The CDR3 spans 18 residues. Unmatched junction bases numbered 10, after V lost 0 bases and J lost 0 bases. The V gene's germline CDR1 is MGHRA and CDR2 YSYEKL. CDR3: CASSQEALAGSSSYEQYF. DNA of the CDR3: TGCGCCAGCAGCCAAGAAGCTCTAGCGGGTTCGAGCTCCTACGAGCAGTACTTC.

This clonotype was detected many times. The chain carries TRBV12-3 or TRBV12-4 and TRBJ2-3; D may match TRBD1 or TRBD2 (5 bases each). The CDR3 length is 15 residues. The V and J ends lost 2 bases and 6 bases respectively, with 15 bases between them. CDR3 loop: CASSLYPSGTDTQYF. The CDR3 DNA is TGTGCCAGCAGTTTATATCCGTCGGGGACGGATACGCAGTATTTT.

This clonotype was seen repeatedly, ten times or more. The gene calls are TRBV5-1 and TRBJ2-1; D not resolved. Per germline, CDR1 SGHRS and CDR2 YFSETQ. V lost 10 bases and J lost 0, with 8 bases in between. The CDR3 extends over 12 amino acids. This CDR3 reads CASRNSYNEQFF. CDR3 DNA sequence: TGCGCCTCCAGGAACTCCTACAATGAGCAGTTCTTC. Full variable domain (rest looked up from reference TRBV5-1 and TRBJ2-1): KAGVTQTPRYLIKTRGQQVTLSCSPISGHRSVSWYQQTPGQGLQFLFEYFSETQRNKGNFPGRFSGRQFSNSRSEMNVSTLELGDSALYLCASRNSYNEQFFGPGTRLTVL.

This clonotype appeared many times. The CDR3 sequence: CASKQPGLADTGELFF. CDR3 coding DNA: TGCGCCAGCAAACAACCGGGACTAGCGGACACCGGGGAGCTGTTTTTT. The chain couples TRBV5-1 to TRBJ2-2; 11 nucleotides match TRBD2. The CDR3 extends over 16 amino acids. Looked up from germline, CDR1 is SGHRS and CDR2 is YFSETQ. Trimming cost V 6 bases and J 3 bases; bases outside gene matches: 7.

The sample holds many counts of this clonotype. The V gene is TRBV13, the J gene TRBJ2-7; D gene ambiguous. CDR1 PRHDT and CDR2 FYEKMQ come from the germline V gene (reference sequence). CDR3 size: 13 residues. Trimming shortened V by 4 bases and J by 7 bases, and 14 bases separated the two germline ends. CDR3 in DNA: TGTGCCAGCAGCTCCCCCCAGGTACGGGAGCAGTACTTC. It codes for CASSSPQVREQYF.

The CDR3 nucleotides are TGTGCCAGCAGTGATTCGACCGAGACAGGGAACTATGGCTACACCTTC. It translates to CASSDSTETGNYGYTF. The chain is built from TRBV25-1 and TRBJ1-2; 7 bases line up with TRBD1. CDR1 is MGHDK and CDR2 is SYGVNS in the germline V gene. With V trimmed by 3 bases and J by 2 bases, 9 bases remained unmatched. The CDR3 length is 16 residues.

This clonotype was seen many times. The chain couples TRBV10-2 to TRBJ2-1, with 11 bases that match TRBD2. In germline, CDR1 is WSHSY, CDR2 SAAADI. J lost 10 bases, V lost 6 bases, and 8 bases had no gene match. CDR3 size: 14 residues. The CDR3 sequence: CASRDSGGAGEQFF. The CDR3, as DNA: TGCGCCAGCAGGGATAGCGGGGGGGCAGGGGAGCAGTTCTTC.

This clonotype was counted at least ten times. The genes are TRBV29-1 and TRBJ2-3, with D unclear. V dropped 3 bases and J dropped 0 bases, with 10 bases sitting between them. Germline V gene data show CDR1 as SQVTM and CDR2 as ANQGSEA. This CDR3 is built from 14 residues. The CDR3 nucleotides are TGCAGCGTTGATGGCAGCTCTAGCACAGATACGCAGTATTTT. Protein sequence: CSVDGSSSTDTQYF.